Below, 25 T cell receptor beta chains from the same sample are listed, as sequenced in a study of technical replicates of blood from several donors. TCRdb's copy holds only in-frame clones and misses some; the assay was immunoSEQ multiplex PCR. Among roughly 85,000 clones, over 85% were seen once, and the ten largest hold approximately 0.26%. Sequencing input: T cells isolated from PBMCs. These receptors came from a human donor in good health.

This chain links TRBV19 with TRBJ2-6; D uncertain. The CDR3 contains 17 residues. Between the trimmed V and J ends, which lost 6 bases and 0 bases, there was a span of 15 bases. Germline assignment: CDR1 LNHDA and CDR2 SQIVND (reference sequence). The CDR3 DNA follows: TGTGCCAGTAGGGCACGACTTTCTCTCTCTGGGGCCAACGTCCTGACTTTC. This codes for CASRARLSLSGANVLTF.

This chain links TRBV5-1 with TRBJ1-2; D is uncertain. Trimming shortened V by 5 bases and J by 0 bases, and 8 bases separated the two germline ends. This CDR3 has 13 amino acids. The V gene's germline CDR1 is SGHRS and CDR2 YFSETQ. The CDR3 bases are TGCGCCAGCAGAGAGGATGCTAACTATGGCTACACCTTC. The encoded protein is CASREDANYGYTF.

The CDR3 coding sequence is TGTGCCAGCAGTGAACCCTATGCAGGGGTCGGGGATGAGCAGTTCTTC. Encoded protein: CASSEPYAGVGDEQFF. The chain links TRBV6-1 to TRBJ2-1, with a weak D call TRBD1 (6 bases). The CDR3 is 16 residues long. Germline CDR1 MNHNS, CDR2 SASEGT. The V gene lost 2 bases and the J gene lost 8 bases, with 19 bases spanning the gap.

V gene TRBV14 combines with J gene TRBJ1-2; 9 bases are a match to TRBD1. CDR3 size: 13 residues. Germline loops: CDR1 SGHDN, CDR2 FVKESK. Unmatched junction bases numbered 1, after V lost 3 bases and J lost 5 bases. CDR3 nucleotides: TGTGCCAGCAGCCAGGACAGGGGTTATGGCTACACCTTC. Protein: CASSQDRGYGYTF.

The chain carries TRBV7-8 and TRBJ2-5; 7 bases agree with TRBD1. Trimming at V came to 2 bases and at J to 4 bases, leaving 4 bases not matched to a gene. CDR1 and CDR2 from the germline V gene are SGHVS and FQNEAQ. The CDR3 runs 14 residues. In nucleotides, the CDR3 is TGTGCCAGCAGCTTAAAAGGGGGCAGAGAGACCCAGTACTTC. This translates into CASSLKGGRETQYF.

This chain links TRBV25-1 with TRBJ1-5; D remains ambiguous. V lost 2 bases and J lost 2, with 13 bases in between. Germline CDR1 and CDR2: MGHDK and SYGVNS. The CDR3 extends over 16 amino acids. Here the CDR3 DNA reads TGTGCCAGCAGTGAAGGTCGGGGAGTCGGCAATCAGCCCCAGCATTTT. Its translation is CASSEGRGVGNQPQHF.

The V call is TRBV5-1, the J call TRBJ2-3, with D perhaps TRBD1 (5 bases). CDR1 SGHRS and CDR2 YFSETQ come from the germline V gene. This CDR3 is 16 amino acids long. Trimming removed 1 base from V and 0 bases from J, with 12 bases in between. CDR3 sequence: CASSLSGYSSTDTQYF. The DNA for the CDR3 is TGCGCCAGCAGCTTGTCAGGGTATTCGAGCACAGATACGCAGTATTTT.

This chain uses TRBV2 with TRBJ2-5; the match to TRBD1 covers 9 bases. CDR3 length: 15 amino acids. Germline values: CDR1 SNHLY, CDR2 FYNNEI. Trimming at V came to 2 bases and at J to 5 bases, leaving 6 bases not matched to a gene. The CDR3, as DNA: TGTGCCAGCAGTGAACGGGACAGGGTTTTGGAGACCCAGTACTTC. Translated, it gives CASSERDRVLETQYF. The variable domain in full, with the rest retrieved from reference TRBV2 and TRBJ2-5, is EPEVTQTPSHQVTQMGQEVILRCVPISNHLYFYWYRQILGQKVEFLVSFYNNEISEKSEIFDDQFSVERPDGSNFTLKIRSTKLEDSAMYFCASSERDRVLETQYFGPGTRLLVL.

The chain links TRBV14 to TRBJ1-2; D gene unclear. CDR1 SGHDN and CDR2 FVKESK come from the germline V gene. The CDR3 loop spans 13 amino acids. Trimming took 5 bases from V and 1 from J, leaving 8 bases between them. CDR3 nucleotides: TGTGCCAGCAGCAACACCCTTAACTATGGCTACACCTTC. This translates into CASSNTLNYGYTF. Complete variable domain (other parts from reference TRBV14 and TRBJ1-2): EAGVTQFPSHSVIEKGQTVTLRCDPISGHDNLYWYRRVMGKEIKFLLHFVKESKQDESGMPNNRFLAERTGGTYSTLKVQPAELEDSGVYFCASSNTLNYGYTFGSGTRLTVV.

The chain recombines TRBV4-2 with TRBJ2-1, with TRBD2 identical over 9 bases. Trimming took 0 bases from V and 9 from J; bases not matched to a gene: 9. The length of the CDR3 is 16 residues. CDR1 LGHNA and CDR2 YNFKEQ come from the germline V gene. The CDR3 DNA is TGTGCCAGCAGCCAAGATTCGGGCGGGGGGGGCGGTGAGCAGTTCTTC. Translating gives CASSQDSGGGGGEQFF.

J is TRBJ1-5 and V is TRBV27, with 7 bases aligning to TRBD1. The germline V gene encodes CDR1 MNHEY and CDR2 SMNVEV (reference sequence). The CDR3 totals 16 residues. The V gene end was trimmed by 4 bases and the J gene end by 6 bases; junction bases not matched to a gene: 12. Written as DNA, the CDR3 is TGTGCCAGCAGTTCCAATCGACAGGGCCTCGCTCAGCCCCAGCATTTT. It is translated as CASSSNRQGLAQPQHF.

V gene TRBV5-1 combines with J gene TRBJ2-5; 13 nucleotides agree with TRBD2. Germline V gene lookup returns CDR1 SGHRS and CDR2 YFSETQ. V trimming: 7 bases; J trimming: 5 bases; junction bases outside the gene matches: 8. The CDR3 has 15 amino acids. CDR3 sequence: CASSLLAGGGETQYF. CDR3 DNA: TGCGCCAGCTCCTTACTAGCGGGAGGGGGGGAGACCCAGTACTTC.

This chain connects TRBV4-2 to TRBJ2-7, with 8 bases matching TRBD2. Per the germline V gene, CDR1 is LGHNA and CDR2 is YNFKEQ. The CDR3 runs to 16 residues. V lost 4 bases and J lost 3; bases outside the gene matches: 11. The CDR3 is CASSRSSGPLFYEQYF. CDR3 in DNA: TGTGCCAGCAGCCGATCTAGCGGGCCTCTTTTCTACGAGCAGTACTTC.

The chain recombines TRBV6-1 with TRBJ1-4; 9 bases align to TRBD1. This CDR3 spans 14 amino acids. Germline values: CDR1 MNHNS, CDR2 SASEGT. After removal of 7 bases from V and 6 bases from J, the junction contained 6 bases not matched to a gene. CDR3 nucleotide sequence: TGTGCCAGCACTGTGGGACAGGGTTATGAAAAACTGTTTTTT. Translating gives CASTVGQGYEKLFF.

DNA for the CDR3: TGTGCCAGCATGCGAGAAGGGGGCACTGAAGCTTTCTTT. Translating it yields CASMREGGTEAFF. J is TRBJ1-1 and V is TRBV2, with D possibly TRBD1 on 6 matching bases. Trimming shortened V by 7 bases and J by 4 bases, and 13 bases separated the two germline ends. In germline, CDR1 is SNHLY, CDR2 FYNNEI. The CDR3 runs to 13 residues.

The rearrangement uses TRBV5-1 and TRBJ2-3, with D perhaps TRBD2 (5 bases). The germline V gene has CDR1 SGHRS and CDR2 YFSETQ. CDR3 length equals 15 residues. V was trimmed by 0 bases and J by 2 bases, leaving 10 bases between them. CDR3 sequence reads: CASSLAAGSTDTQYF. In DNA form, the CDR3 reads TGCGCCAGCAGCTTGGCGGCGGGTTCCACAGATACGCAGTATTTT.

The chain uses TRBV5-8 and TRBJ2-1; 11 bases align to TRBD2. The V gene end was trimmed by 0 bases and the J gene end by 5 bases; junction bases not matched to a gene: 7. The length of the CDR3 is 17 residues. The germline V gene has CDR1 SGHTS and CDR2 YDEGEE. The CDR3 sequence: CASSLGPGLAVNNEQFF. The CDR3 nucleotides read TGTGCCAGCAGCTTGGGGCCGGGACTAGCGGTAAACAATGAGCAGTTCTTC.

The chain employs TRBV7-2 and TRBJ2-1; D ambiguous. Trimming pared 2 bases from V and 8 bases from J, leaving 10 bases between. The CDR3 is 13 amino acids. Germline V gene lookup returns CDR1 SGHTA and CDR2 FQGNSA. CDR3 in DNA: TGTGCCAGCAGCTTAATGGAGCTGTATGAGCAGTTCTTC. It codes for CASSLMELYEQFF. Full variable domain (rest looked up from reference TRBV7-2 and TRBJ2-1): GAGVSQSPSNKVTEKGKDVELRCDPISGHTALYWYRQSLGQGLEFLIYFQGNSAPDKSGLPSDRFSAERTGGSVSTLTIQRTQQEDSAVYLCASSLMELYEQFFGPGTRLTVL.

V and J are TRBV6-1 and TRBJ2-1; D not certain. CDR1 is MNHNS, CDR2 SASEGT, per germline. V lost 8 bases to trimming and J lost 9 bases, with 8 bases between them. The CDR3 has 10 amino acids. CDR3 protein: CASAAREQFF. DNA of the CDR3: TGTGCCAGCGCGGCGCGTGAGCAGTTCTTC.

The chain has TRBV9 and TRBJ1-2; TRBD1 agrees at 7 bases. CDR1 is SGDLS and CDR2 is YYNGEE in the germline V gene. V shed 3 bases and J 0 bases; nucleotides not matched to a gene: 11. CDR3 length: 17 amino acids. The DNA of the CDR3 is TGTGCCAGCAGCGCCCCGAAAGGGGGCCATTCTAACTATGGCTACACCTTC. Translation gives CASSAPKGGHSNYGYTF.

Here the CDR3 DNA reads TGTGCCAGCAGTGATCAGGTCCAGGGGGCCGCCGGGGAGCTGTTTTTT. Amino acids: CASSDQVQGAAGELFF. The chain uses TRBV25-1 and TRBJ2-2; 8 nucleotides align to TRBD1. The germline V gene has CDR1 MGHDK and CDR2 SYGVNS. The CDR3 has 16 residues. Losses at the gene ends were 3 bases for V and 6 bases for J; bases not matched to a gene: 9.

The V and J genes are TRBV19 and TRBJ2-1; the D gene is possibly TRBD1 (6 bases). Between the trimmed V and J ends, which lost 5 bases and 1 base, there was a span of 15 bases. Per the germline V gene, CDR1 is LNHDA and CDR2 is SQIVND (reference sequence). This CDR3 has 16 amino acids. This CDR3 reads CASSARTGNSYNEQFF. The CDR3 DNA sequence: TGTGCCAGTAGTGCACGAACAGGGAATTCCTACAATGAGCAGTTCTTC.

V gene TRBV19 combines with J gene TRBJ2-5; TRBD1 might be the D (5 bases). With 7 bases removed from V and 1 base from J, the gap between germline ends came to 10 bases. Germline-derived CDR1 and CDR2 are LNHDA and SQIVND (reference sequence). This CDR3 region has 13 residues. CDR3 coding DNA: TGTGCCAGTAAGGGGCCAGTCCAAGAGACCCAGTACTTC. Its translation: CASKGPVQETQYF.

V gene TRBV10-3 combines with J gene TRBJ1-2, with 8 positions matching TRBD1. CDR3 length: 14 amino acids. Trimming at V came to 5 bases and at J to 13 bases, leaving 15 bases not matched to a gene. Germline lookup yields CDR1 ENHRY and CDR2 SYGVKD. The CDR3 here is CAISFEGQGGFGTF. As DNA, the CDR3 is TGTGCCATCAGTTTCGAAGGACAGGGAGGTTTTGGCACCTTC.

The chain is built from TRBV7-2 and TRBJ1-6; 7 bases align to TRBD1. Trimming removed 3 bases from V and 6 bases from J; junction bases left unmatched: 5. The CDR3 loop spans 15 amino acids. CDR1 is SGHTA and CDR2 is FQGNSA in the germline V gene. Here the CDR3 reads CASSFSGQINSPLHF. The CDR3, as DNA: TGTGCCAGCAGCTTCTCGGGACAGATTAATTCACCCCTCCACTTT.